The 29 T cell receptor beta chains below come from one sample, sequenced in a study of blood T cell repertoires in COVID-19. The method was immunoSEQ multiplex PCR; TCRdb's version includes in-frame clones alone and lacks a portion of them. The sample holds 70,000 to 95,000 clones, around 89% seen once. Input material: peripheral blood. The receptors come from a man aged 45-65 years with COVID-19, enrolled during active disease.

The rearrangement uses TRBV28 and TRBJ2-2; D gene uncertain. Germline CDR1 MDHEN, CDR2 SYDVKM. This CDR3 is 15 amino acids long. V lost 5 bases and J 4 bases, leaving 14 bases between the germline ends. The CDR3 protein is CASSSSQIGTGELFF. In DNA, the CDR3 is TGTGCCAGCAGTAGTTCACAGATAGGCACCGGGGAGCTGTTTTTT.

V gene TRBV6-1 combines with J gene TRBJ2-5; 11 nucleotides align to TRBD2. V shed 2 bases, J shed 4 bases, and the junction held 6 bases outside the gene matches. This CDR3 has 16 amino acids. The germline V gene has CDR1 MNHNS and CDR2 SASEGT. For the CDR3, the DNA is TGTGCCAGCAGTGAATGGGCTAGCGGGGGGTTAGAGACCCAGTACTTC. Its protein is CASSEWASGGLETQYF.

The chain joins TRBV5-3 to TRBJ2-7; D remains ambiguous. TRBV5-3 is classed as an ORF, of uncertain function. V gave up 1 base and J gave up 4 bases, with 21 bases separating them. This CDR3 contains 17 residues. CDR3 nucleotides: TGTGCCAGAAGCTTGCAGCACAGCAATATCTGCAAATACGAGCAGTACTTC. Its translation is CARSLQHSNICKYEQYF.

The chain joins TRBV18 to TRBJ2-7, with D perhaps matching TRBD1 (5 bases). Germline loops: CDR1 KGHSH, CDR2 LQKENI. CDR3 length equals 12 residues. The germline V and J ends were trimmed by 4 bases and 6 bases, with 10 bases remaining between them. CDR3 coding DNA: TGTGCCAGCTCACTCGACAGTCTCGAGCAGTACTTC. Its translation: CASSLDSLEQYF.

This clone was found once. V is TRBV28 and J is TRBJ1-4; D perhaps matches TRBD1 (6 bases). Trimming removed 6 bases from V and 5 bases from J, with 28 bases in between. The germline V gene encodes CDR1 MDHEN and CDR2 SYDVKM. The CDR3 length is 19 residues. The CDR3 loop is CASRFHRAFSDQKNEKLFF. CDR3 nucleotide sequence: TGTGCCAGCAGATTTCACAGGGCCTTCTCGGATCAAAAAAATGAAAAACTGTTTTTT.

The chain links TRBV6-6 to TRBJ1-1; 8 bases agree with TRBD1. After removal of 5 bases from V and 8 bases from J, the junction contained 7 bases not matched to a gene. The germline gives CDR1 MNHNY, CDR2 SVGAGI (reference sequence). This CDR3 spans 13 amino acids. The CDR3 nucleotides read TGTGCCAGCAGTCGATATAGGGACAGGGAAGCTTTCTTT. Its translation is CASSRYRDREAFF.

This rearrangement joins TRBV4-1 to TRBJ2-5; D is possibly TRBD2 (5 bases). Between the trimmed V and J ends, which lost 1 base and 4 bases, there was a span of 10 bases. From germline, CDR1 is MGHRA and CDR2 YSYEKL. The CDR3 sequence is 14 residues long. DNA of the CDR3: TGCGCCAGCAGCCAAGCGGGGTTTCGAGAGACCCAGTACTTC. Amino acid sequence: CASSQAGFRETQYF.

The chain has TRBV25-1 and TRBJ1-2; D not resolved. Germline CDR1 reads MGHDK; CDR2 reads SYGVNS. CDR3 size: 12 residues. Deletions cut 3 bases from V and 8 bases from J, with 10 bases between. CDR3 sequence: CASSDPRRGYTF. The CDR3 coding sequence is TGTGCCAGCAGTGACCCTCGTCGGGGCTACACCTTC.

This chain joins TRBV7-2 and TRBJ2-7; D is possibly TRBD1 (7 bases). Germline CDR1 SGHTA, CDR2 FQGNSA. The CDR3 is 14 amino acids. Trimming left V 6 bases short and J 7 bases short, with 19 bases between. In DNA, the CDR3 is TGTGCCAGCAGGAGGACAGGAGGAGGAGGGGAGCAGTACTTC. This translates into CASRRTGGGGEQYF.

This clone showed up just once. The V and J genes are TRBV2 and TRBJ1-1; weak D call: TRBD1 (6 bases). The CDR3 length is 15 residues. Looked up from germline, CDR1 is SNHLY and CDR2 is FYNNEI. Trimming removed 6 bases at V and 4 bases at J, with 18 bases between. The CDR3, as DNA: TGTGCCAGCAGGTCAGGGGTTGGGAGAATCACTGAAGCTTTCTTT. Encoded protein: CASRSGVGRITEAFF.

The genes are TRBV5-1 and TRBJ2-7, with a tentative D call TRBD1 (5 bases). The germline V gene encodes CDR1 SGHRS and CDR2 YFSETQ. There are 14 residues in the CDR3. Trimming removed 1 base from V and 1 base from J, with 9 bases in between. The CDR3 sequence is CASSLFQGSYEQYF. The CDR3 nucleotides are TGCGCCAGCAGCTTGTTCCAGGGTTCCTACGAGCAGTACTTC.

The chain recombines TRBV2 with TRBJ2-3; TRBD2 agrees at 7 bases. The CDR3 is 17 amino acids. V lost 6 bases and J lost 2; bases outside the gene matches: 14. Germline CDR1 reads SNHLY; CDR2 reads FYNNEI. The CDR3 loop reads CASRAWGGGTPTDTQYF. DNA of the CDR3: TGTGCCAGCAGAGCCTGGGGCGGGGGTACCCCCACAGATACGCAGTATTTT.

The chain joins TRBV6-5 to TRBJ2-1; 12 bases match TRBD2. The CDR3 covers 13 residues. The ends lost 6 bases at V and 9 bases at J; junction bases unmatched: 3. Germline CDR1 and CDR2: MNHEY and SVGAGI. The CDR3 DNA reads as TGTGCCAGCAGGACACTAGCGGGGGGTGAGCAGTTCTTC. It yields the protein CASRTLAGGEQFF.

V gene TRBV7-8 combines with J gene TRBJ1-6; no clear D gene. Trimming pared 0 bases from V and 5 bases from J, leaving 8 bases between. Germline assignment: CDR1 SGHVS and CDR2 FQNEAQ. CDR3 length equals 15 residues. CDR3 in amino acids: CASSLAQSNNSPLHF. The CDR3 DNA follows: TGTGCCAGCAGCTTAGCACAGAGTAATAATTCACCCCTCCACTTT. The complete variable domain, with remaining parts taken from reference TRBV7-8 and TRBJ1-6, reads GAGVSQSPRYKVAKRGQDVALRCDPISGHVSLFWYQQALGQGPEFLTYFQNEAQLDKSGLPSDRFFAERPEGSVSTLKIQRTQQEDSAVYLCASSLAQSNNSPLHFGNGTRLTVT.

The V and J genes are TRBV28 and TRBJ2-1; 9 bases align to TRBD2. Germline CDR1 reads MDHEN; CDR2 reads SYDVKM. Trimming cost V 3 bases and J 4 bases; bases outside gene matches: 4. This CDR3 is 15 amino acids long. CDR3 DNA: TGTGCCAGCAGTTTTAGCGGGGGCGTTTACAATGAGCAGTTCTTC. It yields the protein CASSFSGGVYNEQFF.

This clone showed up just a few times. J is TRBJ2-7 and V is TRBV9; TRBD1 agrees at 9 bases. After removal of 4 bases from V and 5 bases from J, the junction contained 10 bases not matched to a gene. Germline V gene sequence: CDR1 SGDLS, CDR2 YYNGEE. The CDR3 runs 15 residues. The DNA of the CDR3 is TGTGCCAGCAGCCTTAGGGACAGGGCCGGGGACGAGCAGTACTTC. It yields the protein CASSLRDRAGDEQYF.

The chain employs TRBV9 and TRBJ1-2; D is uncertain. Germline V gives CDR1 SGDLS, CDR2 YYNGEE. The V and J ends lost 0 bases and 5 bases respectively, with 8 bases between them. This CDR3 is built from 13 residues. The CDR3 sequence is CASSVDISYGYTF. The CDR3 nucleotides read TGTGCCAGCAGCGTAGATATTTCTTATGGCTACACCTTC.

Here the CDR3 DNA reads TGTGCCAGCAGCTCGTCCCGGGACTCCAATGAGCAGTTCTTC. This codes for CASSSSRDSNEQFF. The rearrangement uses TRBV7-3 and TRBJ2-1, with D possibly TRBD2 on 6 matching bases. Per the germline V gene, CDR1 is SGHTA and CDR2 is FQGTGA. This CDR3 is 14 amino acids long. V was shortened by 4 bases and J by 6 bases, with 13 bases between the two germline ends.

This clone appeared once. V is TRBV3-1 (or the pseudogene TRBV3-2) and J is TRBJ1-1, with D possibly matching TRBD1 (6 bases). V lost 1 base, J lost 8 bases, and 8 bases lay in between. Germline lookup yields CDR1 LGHDT and CDR2 YNNKEL (reference sequence). The CDR3 spans 12 residues. The CDR3 bases are TGTGCCAGCAGCCAAGGGACAGAAGAAGCTTTCTTT. Translation gives CASSQGTEEAFF.

This sequence joins TRBV10-3 and TRBJ1-5; 9 nucleotides align to TRBD1. This CDR3 has 14 residues. The J segment lost 4 bases and the V segment lost 8 bases, leaving 6 bases of the junction unmatched. Germline V CDR1 and CDR2: ENHRY, SYGVKD. Written as DNA, the CDR3 is TGTGCCATCTCCCGGGACAGGGAGAATCAGCCCCAGCATTTT. Translating it yields CAISRDRENQPQHF.

The rearrangement joins TRBV6-5 to TRBJ2-3; 8 bases line up with TRBD1. The CDR3 runs to 14 residues. The ends lost 5 bases at V and 2 bases at J; junction bases unmatched: 3. Germline V gene sequence: CDR1 MNHEY, CDR2 SVGAGI. The CDR3 DNA reads TGTGCCAGCAGTAACAGGGGGAACACAGATACGCAGTATTTT. This translates into CASSNRGNTDTQYF.

The rearrangement links TRBV15 to TRBJ2-4, with D perhaps matching TRBD1 (6 bases). The V end lost 3 bases, the J end lost 6 bases, and 15 bases lay between the germline ends. Germline assignment: CDR1 LNHNV and CDR2 YYDKDF (reference sequence). The CDR3 contains 15 residues. CDR3 amino acids: CATSSPDRGGNIQYF. The CDR3 DNA reads as TGTGCCACCAGCAGTCCCGACAGAGGGGGAAACATTCAGTACTTC.

J is TRBJ1-1 and V is TRBV6-5; D is unclear. Between the trimmed V and J ends, which lost 0 bases and 1 base, there was a span of 12 bases. Per germline, CDR1 MNHEY and CDR2 SVGAGI. The CDR3 spans 16 residues. CDR3 bases: TGTGCCAGCAGTTACTCGATCGGAGGGAGGAACACTGAAGCTTTCTTT. This encodes CASSYSIGGRNTEAFF.

The V gene is TRBV5-5, the J gene TRBJ2-4; the D gene is possibly TRBD2 (6 bases). The ends were cut back, 0 bases at V and 0 bases at J, with 10 bases in the middle. Per germline, CDR1 SGHKS and CDR2 YYEKEE (reference sequence). This CDR3 is built from 16 residues. CDR3 amino acids: CASSLGWGVAKNIQYF. CDR3 coding DNA: TGTGCCAGCAGCTTGGGATGGGGGGTAGCCAAAAACATTCAGTACTTC.

The genes are TRBV7-9 and TRBJ1-1, with 7 bases that match TRBD1. This CDR3 region has 15 residues. With 6 bases clipped from V and 4 bases from J, the junction kept 11 bases outside the gene matches. The germline CDR1 and CDR2 sequences are SEHNR and FQNEAQ (reference sequence). The chain's CDR3 is CASRPKDRLGTEAFF. The CDR3 DNA is TGTGCCAGCAGACCCAAGGACAGGCTGGGCACTGAAGCTTTCTTT.

This chain uses TRBV5-5 with TRBJ2-2; maybe TRBD1 (6 bases). There are 17 residues in the CDR3. V lost 4 bases, J lost 1 base, and 17 bases lay in between. Germline CDR1 and CDR2: SGHKS and YYEKEE (reference sequence). The CDR3 nucleotides are TGTGCCAGCAGCGGAGGACCCGGGACACTGAACACCGGGGAGCTGTTTTTT. This encodes CASSGGPGTLNTGELFF.

This clone appeared a few times. The chain carries TRBV19 and TRBJ1-5; no definite D call. Between the trimmed V and J ends, which lost 9 bases and 2 bases, there was a span of 20 bases. The CDR3 has 16 amino acids. Germline V gene data show CDR1 as LNHDA and CDR2 as SQIVND (reference sequence). This CDR3 is CASQSGRGFGNQPQHF. The DNA for the CDR3 is TGTGCCAGCCAGTCGGGCCGGGGATTCGGCAATCAGCCCCAGCATTTT.

The chain uses TRBV3-1 (or the pseudogene TRBV3-2) and TRBJ1-2; D ambiguous. The CDR3 covers 15 residues. The germline V and J ends were trimmed by 5 bases and 6 bases, with 19 bases remaining between them. Germline-derived CDR1 and CDR2 are LGHDT and YNNKEL (reference sequence). CDR3 residues: CASSSILGVADGYTF. CDR3 coding DNA: TGTGCCAGCAGCTCTATCTTGGGAGTGGCAGATGGCTACACCTTC.

CDR3 nucleotides: TGCGCCAGCAGCAATCTAGCGGGGGACGGGGAGACCCAGTACTTC. It is translated as CASSNLAGDGETQYF. The rearrangement links TRBV5-1 to TRBJ2-5, with 10 bases identical to TRBD2. Trimming removed 4 bases from V and 5 bases from J; junction bases left unmatched: 8. Germline V gene sequence: CDR1 SGHRS, CDR2 YFSETQ. This CDR3 contains 15 residues.